Detailed here is one TCR beta chain. These data come from a study of cytomegalovirus exposure and HLA in healthy donors. V dropped 7 bases and J dropped 2; count of bases not matched to a gene: 8. Germline V gives CDR1 WSHSY, CDR2 SAAADI. The CDR3 contains 15 residues. PCR employed 60 Vbeta and 13 Jbeta primers. Data came from immunoSEQ multiplex PCR; TCRdb stores just in-frame clones and leaves some out. The table shows over 130,000 clones, with around 75% occurring only once. The sample was PBMCs. The J gene is TRBJ1-2, the V gene TRBV10-2; TRBD1 matches at 9 bases. The TCR originated in a female donor in good health and CMV-seronegative. CDR3 amino acids: CASTYPGQGNYGYTF. The CDR3 coding sequence is TGCGCCAGCACCTACCCGGGACAGGGCAACTATGGCTACACCTTC.